Listed here is a single T cell receptor (beta chain). The data were obtained in a study of blood T cell repertoires in COVID-19. V was trimmed by 5 bases and J by 0 bases, leaving 11 bases between them. The CDR3 has 15 amino acids. Germline V gene data show CDR1 as LNHDA and CDR2 as SQIVND (reference sequence). Those who participated ranged in age from roughly 18 to 89 years and resided in about two dozen US areas. Here immunoSEQ multiplex PCR was the method, and the copy in TCRdb shows in-frame clones only, minus some. Of about 380,000 clones listed, around nine tenths are singletons. The clonotype comes from a woman aged 18-29 years who had recovered from COVID-19. V and J are TRBV19 and TRBJ2-1; tentative D call: TRBD1 (6 bases). Source material: PBMCs or T cells enriched from blood (not recorded which). The CDR3 DNA sequence: TGTGCCAGTAGTGTTAGGGGGAACTCCTACAATGAGCAGTTCTTC. This codes for CASSVRGNSYNEQFF.